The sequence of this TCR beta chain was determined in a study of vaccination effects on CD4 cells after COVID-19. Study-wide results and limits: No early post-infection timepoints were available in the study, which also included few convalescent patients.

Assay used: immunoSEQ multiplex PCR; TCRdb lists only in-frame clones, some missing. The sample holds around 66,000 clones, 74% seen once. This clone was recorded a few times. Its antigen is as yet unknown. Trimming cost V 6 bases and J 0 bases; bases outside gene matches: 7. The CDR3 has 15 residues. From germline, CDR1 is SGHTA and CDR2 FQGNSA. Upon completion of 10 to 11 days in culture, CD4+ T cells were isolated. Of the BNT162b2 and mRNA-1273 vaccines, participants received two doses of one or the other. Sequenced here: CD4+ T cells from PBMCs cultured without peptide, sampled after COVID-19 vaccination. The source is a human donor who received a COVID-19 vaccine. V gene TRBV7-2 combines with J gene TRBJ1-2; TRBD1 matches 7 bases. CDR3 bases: TGTGCCAGCAGGATCGGGACAGACCCTAACTATGGCTACACCTTC. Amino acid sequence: CASRIGTDPNYGYTF.